This T cell receptor beta chain was found in a study of T cells in Graves' hyperthyroidism and ophthalmopathy (dated by TCRdb to about 2019). Concerning the study at large: Peripheral blood was sampled at the time of initial diagnosis, prior to any treatment. To identify TCR V-J signatures that set the groups apart, the researchers used a discovery cohort of 100 patients, made up of 40 to 45 with Graves' ophthalmopathy and about 55 with stable Graves' hyperthyroidism. An independent validation cohort of fewer than 20 hyperthyroidism patients and approximately 17 patients who later progressed to ophthalmopathy tested prospective prediction of ophthalmopathy. The 90 or so discovery patients were randomly split 7:3 into training and test sets. In addition, the study compared T-cell repertoires in thyroid tissue and in blood from roughly 6 Graves' hyperthyroidism patients. After blood sampling, hyperthyroidism patients were treated with methimazole at a starting dose of 30 mg daily, and ophthalmopathy patients were treated with high-dose intravenous methylprednisolone. The paper describes TCR Vbeta CDR3 sequencing of 120 to 150 peripheral blood samples, made up of under 50 ophthalmopathy patients, roughly 80 hyperthyroidism patients and 17 progressor patients.

What the research found in general, with its limitations: In validation, progression to ophthalmopathy was predicted by the model with 70% to 71% sensitivity and approximately 78% specificity, a median of roughly 6.4 months before onset. No statistical method was used to fix the sample size in advance, and group allocation was not hidden from the investigators. Most expanded thyroid clonotypes (frequency above 0.001) were also detected in blood, a finding suggesting that blood repertoires may reflect thyroid immune responses. Ophthalmopathy was separated from stable hyperthyroidism by a 13 V-J signature model, with approximately 90% sensitivity and roughly 84% specificity obtained in cross-validation and 80%/75% obtained in testing.

Per the germline V gene, SGHVS is the CDR1 and FQNEAQ is the CDR2. The CDR3 numbers 15 residues from cysteine through phenylalanine. Only the CDR3 DNA is retained, 45 bases long and in frame from the first base. Relative to germline, V is 4 bases shorter and J is 0 bases shorter, with 12 bases between their ends. The TCR beta CDR3 regions were amplified from RNA transcripts. For the first round of RT-PCR on the TCR CDR3, the HTBI primer set was used together with the Qiagen OneStep RT-PCR kit. Libraries were constructed in a second round of multiplex PCR, after which size selection and purification were performed. Paired-end sequencing of the libraries was performed with 100 bp reads on an Illumina HiSeq2000. Processing in the source paper ran as follows. SOAPnuke was used to process the raw data, removing reads that contained adapters or uncalled bases, had a mean Phred below 15, or lacked an exact match to the constant primer or identifier. COPE v1.2.5 was used to merge high-quality paired reads, and clonotypes were defined as unique nucleotide sequences. MiTCR v1.1 was used to align clonotypes to the IMGT TRBV, TRBD and TRBJ reference segments. The analysis was restricted to V-J combinations with a frequency above 0.0001, which together covered about 99% of the repertoires. The TCS score was defined as F50 (clonal expansion) divided by E x V (chaos), with BLOSUM62-based TCRdist calculated between CDR3 peptides within each V-J. Welch's t-statistics and random forest reduced several hundred V-J features to 13, which were used in a naive Bayes classifier (R e1071). The public reads were reanalyzed by TCRdb: fastp trimming at Q25, MiXCR alignment, in-frame beta chains only. Here each entry gathers all rows of one CDR3 protein and keeps the most common genes and DNA. In this record, the V and J calls reflect TCRdb's handling and not the investigators' own analysis. Recorded for this sample are 390,000 or so distinct CDR3 sequences; 14% to 15% of them occurred a single time. The top ten constitute less than 15% of the sample.

Moderately to severely active disease, a Clinical Activity Score of at least 3, a NOSPECS grade of at least 4, and a duration under 3 months were present in ophthalmopathy patients. The study excluded patients with uncontrolled infections, other autoimmune diseases, pregnancy or lactation. Diagnoses were established on the basis of clinical symptoms, serum thyroxine and TRAb, thyroid ultrasound, and orbital computed tomography. PBMCs were isolated from about 10 ml of fresh peripheral blood by Ficoll-Paque density gradient centrifugation. Total RNA was extracted with Trizol reagent, and quality was checked on an Agilent 2100 Bioanalyzer. This clonotype was observed at least ten times. Its antigen target is currently unknown. No much larger clonotype is one base removed from it; base qualities were not supplied.

Sequencing was performed on blood. The clonotype was recovered from a man aged 18 to 30 with Graves' ophthalmopathy. The chain links TRBV7-8 with TRBJ2-5, with TRBD1 tentatively as D gene (5 bases match). The CDR3 protein sequence reads: CASSYSGRDQETQYF. DNA sequence: TGTGCCAGCAGCTACTCGGGCAGGGACCAAGAGACCCAGTACTTC.